What follows are 3 T cell receptor beta chains derived from one specimen sequenced in a study of Graves' ophthalmopathy and Graves' hyperthyroidism. Amplifying from RNA transcripts, the study obtained TCR beta CDR3 regions. Second-round multiplex PCR came after a first-round RT-PCR that employed HTBI primers. TCRdb re-analysed the multiplex PCR reads in MiXCR, keeping a single row per CDR3 protein. The repertoire holds 900,000 to 1,200,000 distinct CDR3 sequences, with about 35% as singletons. Sequences were obtained from peripheral blood or thyroid tissue (not recorded which). The receptors derive from an adult man with Graves' hyperthyroidism.

This clonotype appeared a few times. The chain has TRBV7-2 and TRBJ2-2; tentatively, D is TRBD1 or TRBD2 (5 bases each). This CDR3 has 14 residues. Trimming took off 8 bases at V and 0 bases at J, with 10 bases between the two ends. CDR1 and CDR2 (germline): SGHTA, FQGNSA. The CDR3 DNA is TGTGCCAGCCAGGGACCATCGAACACCGGGGAGCTGTTTTTT. Protein: CASQGPSNTGELFF.

This clonotype occurred a few times. The chain recombines TRBV5-1 with TRBJ2-2; TRBD1 agrees at 7 bases. The CDR3 runs 14 residues. CDR1 SGHRS and CDR2 YFSETQ come from the germline V gene. The V gene end was trimmed by 4 bases and the J gene end by 6 bases; junction bases not matched to a gene: 6. The CDR3 sequence is CASSEGQLSGELFF. The CDR3 coding sequence is TGCGCCAGCAGCGAGGGACAGCTGTCCGGGGAGCTGTTTTTT.

In its sample, this clonotype was seen a few times. The chain links TRBV6-2 or TRBV6-3 to TRBJ2-5, with 12 bases lining up with TRBD2. The J segment lost 0 bases and the V segment lost 6 bases, leaving 2 bases of the junction unmatched. Germline lookup yields CDR1 MNHEY and CDR2 SVGEGT. CDR3 size: 15 residues. CDR3 in amino acids: CASRRTSGDQETQYF. CDR3 sequence (DNA): TGTGCCAGCAGGAGGACTAGCGGGGACCAAGAGACCCAGTACTTC.